Listed below are T cell receptor beta chains from one sample, sequenced in a study of cytomegalovirus exposure and HLA in healthy donors. The protocol was immunoSEQ multiplex PCR, while the TCRdb copy is restricted to in-frame clones and leaves out a portion. The sample contains some 180,000 clones, approximately 85% of which appear only once. The specimen was PBMCs. These receptors were collected from a man under 40 in good health and CMV-seropositive. Each CDR3 is given with its conserved first and last residue. D genes are given only for firm matches. Not every row has a clone size; where given, it reads once, few, many or a size class.

- | 14 | TRBJ2-5 | TRBV27 | TRBD1 | TGTGCCAGCAGTACCTCCCGACAGGGAGAGACCCAGTACTTC | CASSTSRQGETQYF
- | 16 | TRBJ1-3 | TRBV7-3 | - | TGTGCCAGCAGCCTGGGGCAGCCACAAGCTGGAAACACCATATATTTT | CASSLGQPQAGNTIYF
- | 17 | TRBJ2-2 | TRBV6-1 | TRBD2 | TGTGCCAGCAGTGACCCTAGCGGGAGTTATAACACCGGGGAGCTGTTTTTT | CASSDPSGSYNTGELFF
- | 16 | TRBJ2-5 | TRBV27 | TRBD1 | TGTGCCAGCAGTTTATTAGGGACAGGTGGGGAAGAGACCCAGTACTTC | CASSLLGTGGEETQYF
once | 16 | TRBJ1-2 | TRBV19 | TRBD1 | TGTGCCAGTAGTACTCCTTCGACAGGGGGCGTAAGAGGCTACACCTTC | CASSTPSTGGVRGYTF
few | 14 | TRBJ1-3 | TRBV6-6 | TRBD1 | TGTGCCAGCAGATCGACAGGGTTGGGAAACACCATATATTTT | CASRSTGLGNTIYF
- | 14 | TRBJ2-7 | TRBV18 | - | TGTGCCAGCTCCGCACCGTGGGGGCAGTACGAGCAGTACTTC | CASSAPWGQYEQYF
- | 15 | TRBJ1-5 | TRBV19 | - | TGTGCCAGTAGTACCGGCGGGGTGAGCAATCAGCCCCAGCATTTT | CASSTGGVSNQPQHF
few | 15 | TRBJ1-1 | TRBV7-6 | - | TGTGCCAGCAGCTCCTGGGACATTGGACGACAAAGAGCTTTCTTT | CASSSWDIGRQRAFF
- | 16 | TRBJ1-4 | TRBV27 | - | TGTGCCAGCAGTTTAACCCCCCGGGGGGCAAGTGAAAAACTGTTTTTT | CASSLTPRGASEKLFF
- | 11 | TRBJ2-1 | TRBV29-1 | TRBD2 | TGCAGCGTTTCCCGGGGGGATGAGCAGTTCTTC | CSVSRGDEQFF
- | 14 | TRBJ2-1 | TRBV2 | - | TGTGCCAGCAGTGGGCTAGCCGGCTACAATGAGCAGTTCTTC | CASSGLAGYNEQFF
- | 19 | TRBJ2-6 | TRBV2 | TRBD1 | TGTGCCAGCAGGGGACAGGGAGGACTCCTACTCTCTGGGGCCAACGTCCTGACTTTC | CASRGQGGLLLSGANVLTF
- | 13 | TRBJ2-1 | TRBV18 | - | TGTGCCAGCTCACCACAGGAGTACAATGAGCAGTTCTTC | CASSPQEYNEQFF
few | 16 | TRBJ2-1 | TRBV15 | TRBD2 | TGTGCCACCAGCAGACGAACTAGCGGGCTTTACAATGAGCAGTTCTTC | CATSRRTSGLYNEQFF
- | 13 | TRBJ2-1 | TRBV6-1 | - | TGTGCCAGCAGCCCTGTTGCGGTCAATGAGCAGTTCTTC | CASSPVAVNEQFF